Each of the 8 T cell receptor beta chains below was sequenced from the same sample in a study of cytomegalovirus exposure and HLA in healthy donors. 60 Vbeta and 13 Jbeta primers were used in PCR. Profiling relied on immunoSEQ multiplex PCR, and the TCRdb table lists in-frame clones only, not all of them. Here the sample spans 200,000 to 300,000 clones, roughly four fifths being singletons. Sequences were obtained from PBMCs. Receptors were obtained from a woman aged 40 to 55 in good health and CMV-seropositive.

This sequence joins TRBV19 and TRBJ1-5, with D unresolved. In germline, CDR1 is LNHDA, CDR2 SQIVND (reference sequence). Trimming removed 1 base from V and 9 bases from J, with 10 bases in between. The CDR3 loop spans 13 amino acids. CDR3 bases: TGTGCCAGTAGTATAGGTAGCCCGGGGCCCCAGCATTTT. This sequence encodes CASSIGSPGPQHF. The full variable domain, in which reference TRBV19 and TRBJ1-5 provide the parts outside the CDR3, is DGGITQSPKYLFRKEGQNVTLSCEQNLNHDAMYWYRQDPGQGLRLIYYSQIVNDFQKGDIAEGYSVSREKKESFPLTVTSAQKNPTAFYLCASSIGSPGPQHFGDGTRLSIL.

The rearrangement links TRBV7-3 to TRBJ2-6, with 11 bases fitting TRBD1. Trimming at V came to 5 bases and at J to 4 bases, leaving 7 bases not matched to a gene. In germline, CDR1 is SGHTA, CDR2 FQGTGA. This CDR3 spans 17 amino acids. CDR3 region: CASSTRDRGLGANVLTF. The CDR3 region has the DNA TGTGCCAGCAGCACCCGGGACAGGGGGTTGGGGGCCAACGTCCTGACTTTC.

The V call is TRBV15, the J call TRBJ2-3; a possible D gene is TRBD2 (5 bases). V was trimmed by 0 bases and J by 6 bases, leaving 10 bases between them. The CDR3 sequence is 14 residues long. The V gene's germline CDR1 is LNHNV and CDR2 YYDKDF (reference sequence). The CDR3 loop is CATSRDWPGDTQYF. The CDR3 DNA follows: TGTGCCACCAGCAGAGATTGGCCGGGGGATACGCAGTATTTT.

This clone was seen a few times. The chain combines TRBV7-9 with TRBJ2-4, with TRBD2 as a possible D gene (5 bases). There are 15 residues in the CDR3. CDR1 SEHNR and CDR2 FQNEAQ come from the germline V gene (reference sequence). V was pared by 1 base and J by 8 bases, with 15 bases between. The CDR3: CASSLVSGFGDIQYF. For the CDR3, the DNA is TGTGCCAGCAGCTTAGTCTCGGGATTCGGGGACATTCAGTACTTC. The full variable domain, in which reference TRBV7-9 and TRBJ2-4 provide the parts outside the CDR3, is DTGVSQNPRHKITKRGQNVTFRCDPISEHNRLYWYRQTLGQGPEFLTYFQNEAQLEKSRLLSDRFSAERPKGSFSTLEIQRTEQGDSAMYLCASSLVSGFGDIQYFGAGTRLSVL.

The rearrangement uses TRBV4-3 and TRBJ1-2; D unclear. There are 17 residues in the CDR3. Germline V CDR1 and CDR2: LGHNA, YSLEER. V lost 0 bases and J 3 bases, leaving 17 bases between the germline ends. CDR3 nucleotides: TGCGCCAGCAGCCAAGATCGGGGAGCCCCGCCGCACTATGGCTACACCTTC. Translated, it gives CASSQDRGAPPHYGYTF.

The V call is TRBV7-2, the J call TRBJ1-2; TRBD1 is a possible D gene (6 bases). This CDR3 has 15 amino acids. The germline V gene has CDR1 SGHTA and CDR2 FQGNSA. V was clipped by 5 bases and J by 0 bases, with 13 bases between them. The CDR3 sequence is CASSHRTDSNYGYTF. Written as DNA, the CDR3 is TGTGCCAGCAGCCACAGGACAGACTCTAACTATGGCTACACCTTC.

The rearrangement joins TRBV7-3 to TRBJ1-2, with D perhaps matching TRBD1 (5 bases). The V gene lost 5 bases and the J gene lost 2 bases, with 9 bases spanning the gap. The CDR3 totals 13 residues. CDR1 and CDR2 (germline): SGHTA, FQGTGA. CDR3 coding DNA: TGTGCCAGCAGCGCCACAGGAAACTATGGCTACACCTTC. Translating gives CASSATGNYGYTF.

V gene TRBV7-9 combines with J gene TRBJ2-1, with 10 nucleotides matching TRBD2. This CDR3 spans 16 amino acids. The germline gives CDR1 SEHNR, CDR2 FQNEAQ (reference sequence). V was pared by 5 bases and J by 7 bases, with 11 bases of the junction left unmatched. CDR3 sequence reads: CASSQISGRRGNEQFF. The CDR3 DNA sequence: TGTGCCAGCAGCCAAATTAGCGGGAGGAGGGGGAATGAGCAGTTCTTC.